This T cell receptor (beta chain) was captured by sequencing in a study of beta chain features in type 1 diabetes. Study-level points and caveats: Moderate but significant shortening of TCRB CDR3s was recorded in all four CD4+ subsets from Type 1 diabetes patients.

CDR1 SGDLS and CDR2 YYNGEE come from the germline V gene. The germline V and J ends were trimmed by 4 bases and 3 bases, with 20 bases remaining between them. The CDR3 consists of 16 residues. cDNA synthesis used the whole RNA isolate, giving expressed TCRB sequences. Generated by immunoSEQ multiplex PCR, the TCRdb table keeps only in-frame clones and is missing some. The table includes about 650,000 clones, around 12% detected once. For this clone: What it binds is not known.

Blood was collected once per donor into heparin, averaging about 100 mL. CD4+ naive, central memory, regulatory and stem cell-like memory subsets were isolated by sorting on CD45RO/CCR7/CD25/CD127/CD95/CD27. Sorted populations all exceeded 95% purity. This TCR came from a man aged 25 to 45 with type 1 diabetes. This chain uses TRBV9 with TRBJ2-7, with D perhaps assigned TRBD1 or TRBD2 (5 bases each). The sequencing input was naive CD4+ T cells from blood. The CDR3 bases are TGTGCCAGCAGCCCAGGGAAGGTAGCGAGGATCTACGAGCAGTACTTC. It encodes CASSPGKVARIYEQYF.